A single sample is the source of the 26 T cell receptor beta chains below, sequenced in a study of STAT5B mutations in CD4+ large granular lymphocyte leukemia. The assay was immunoSEQ multiplex PCR, and TCRdb's table has in-frame clones only and misses some. The sample yields some 40,000 clones, roughly 80% seen once. Source material: CD4+ T cells from blood buffy coats. These receptors all come from a human donor in good health.

This rearrangement joins TRBV5-6 to TRBJ2-7, with D maybe TRBD1 (5 bases). This CDR3 comprises 14 residues. Per germline, CDR1 SGHDT and CDR2 YYEEEE. V was trimmed by 4 bases and J by 1 base, leaving 12 bases between them. The CDR3 DNA reads TGTGCCAGCAGCCCCTTGACAGCGTCCTACGAGCAGTACTTC. Translated, it gives CASSPLTASYEQYF. The full variable domain, completed using reference TRBV5-6 and TRBJ2-7, is DAGVTQSPTHLIKTRGQQVTLRCSPKSGHDTVSWYQQALGQGPQFIFQYYEEEERQRGNFPDRFSGHQFPNYSSELNVNALLLGDSALYLCASSPLTASYEQYFGPGTRLTVT.

This clone was detected once. V usage is TRBV30 and J usage is TRBJ1-4, with 8 bases aligning to TRBD1. The CDR3 spans 15 residues. With V trimmed by 2 bases and J by 7 bases, 9 bases remained unmatched. Germline V gives CDR1 GTSNPN, CDR2 SVGIG (reference sequence). CDR3 nucleotides: TGTGCCTGGAGTACGCGGACAGGGATGAGTGAAAAACTGTTTTTT. Residues: CAWSTRTGMSEKLFF.

The rearrangement links TRBV28 to TRBJ1-2, with TRBD1 as a possible D gene (5 bases). The CDR3 consists of 13 residues. V lost 8 bases, J lost 1 base, and 11 bases lay in between. Germline CDR1 and CDR2: MDHEN and SYDVKM. In nucleotides, the CDR3 is TGTGCCAGCCGAGAGGGGCATAACTATGGCTACACCTTC. As protein: CASREGHNYGYTF.

This clone is a singleton in its sample. The chain recombines TRBV6-6 with TRBJ2-5; D is possibly TRBD1 or TRBD2 (5 bases each). The CDR3 length is 16 residues. The V end lost 6 bases, the J end lost 4 bases, and 21 bases lay between the germline ends. CDR1 and CDR2 from the germline V gene are MNHNY and SVGAGI (reference sequence). The CDR3 sequence is CASSPRLYTGGETQYF. CDR3 bases: TGTGCCAGCAGCCCTAGACTATATACTGGGGGAGAGACCCAGTACTTC.

This chain connects TRBV11-3 to TRBJ2-1; 11 bases agree with TRBD2. With 1 base clipped from V and 7 bases from J, the junction kept 0 bases outside the gene matches. The CDR3 is 14 residues long. The germline V gene encodes CDR1 SGHNT and CDR2 YENEEA. In DNA, the CDR3 is TGTGCCAGCAGCTTAGGACTAGCGGGGAATGAGCAGTTCTTC. It specifies CASSLGLAGNEQFF. Using reference TRBV11-3 and TRBJ2-1 for the parts outside the CDR3, the full variable domain is EAGVVQSPRYKIIEKKQPVAFWCNPISGHNTLYWYLQNLGQGPELLIRYENEEAVDDSQLPKDRFSAERLKGVDSTLKIQPAELGDSAVYLCASSLGLAGNEQFFGPGTRLTVL.

The genes are TRBV5-5 and TRBJ2-5; no clear D gene. The J call is doubtful: the DNA matches TRBJ2-7 better. Germline CDR1 SGHKS, CDR2 YYEKEE (reference sequence). The CDR3 covers 13 residues. CDR3 sequence (DNA): TGTGCCAGCAGCTTGGGCAGAGACTACGAGCAGTACTTC. Translated, it gives CASSLGRDYEQYF.

The chain employs TRBV5-1 and TRBJ2-1; the match to TRBD1 covers 7 bases. Trimming at V came to 6 bases and at J to 2 bases, leaving 8 bases not matched to a gene. The germline gives CDR1 SGHRS, CDR2 YFSETQ. The length of the CDR3 is 15 residues. The CDR3 region is CASNANQGAYNEQFF. In nucleotides, the CDR3 is TGCGCCAGCAACGCGAACCAGGGGGCCTACAATGAGCAGTTCTTC.

The chain employs TRBV18 and TRBJ1-2; 11 bases agree with TRBD1. The germline V gene has CDR1 KGHSH and CDR2 LQKENI. The V gene end was trimmed by 6 bases and the J gene end by 13 bases; junction bases not matched to a gene: 10. The CDR3 totals 13 residues. The CDR3 sequence is CASSPGTGGIFTF. CDR3 DNA sequence: TGTGCCAGCTCCCCCGGGACAGGGGGGATTTTCACCTTC. The full variable domain, rest sourced from reference TRBV18 and TRBJ1-2, is NAGVMQNPRHLVRRRGQEARLRCSPMKGHSHVYWYRQLPEEGLKFMVYLQKENIIDESGMPKERFSAEFPKEGPSILRIQQVVRGDSAAYFCASSPGTGGIFTFGSGTRLTVV.

The genes are TRBV19 and TRBJ1-4; tentatively, D is TRBD1 (5 bases). V was pared by 5 bases and J by 8 bases, with 21 bases between. Germline CDR1 reads LNHDA; CDR2 reads SQIVND (reference sequence). There are 16 residues in the CDR3. DNA of the CDR3: TGTGCCAGTAGTCCCCGGACTGGGGCCGTGGGGGAAAAACTGTTTTTT. Protein sequence: CASSPRTGAVGEKLFF.

The rearrangement uses TRBV5-4 and TRBJ2-7; D unclear. The CDR3 has 13 residues. Germline CDR1 and CDR2: SGHNT and YYREEE (reference sequence). V was pared by 4 bases and J by 6 bases, with 14 bases between. CDR3 loop: CASSLDAFGEQYF. The CDR3 DNA follows: TGTGCCAGCAGCCTGGATGCGTTCGGCGAGCAGTACTTC.

V and J are TRBV6-5 and TRBJ1-3, with D hard to call. The length of the CDR3 is 15 residues. Germline values: CDR1 MNHEY, CDR2 SVGAGI. V shed 4 bases and J shed 0 bases, with 10 bases lying between them. The CDR3 nucleotides read TGTGCCAGCAGTTCTAGACGGAGCTCTGGAAACACCATATATTTT. Residues: CASSSRRSSGNTIYF.

The chain's CDR3 is CASSRDRNSGNTIYF. In DNA, the CDR3 is TGTGCCAGCAGCCGGGACAGGAACTCTGGAAACACCATATATTTT. This sequence joins TRBV7-9 and TRBJ1-3; the match to TRBD1 covers 8 bases. V gave up 5 bases and J gave up 0 bases; unmatched junction bases: 3. The CDR3 contains 15 residues. CDR1 and CDR2 from the germline V gene are SEHNR and FQNEAQ (reference sequence).

The rearrangement uses TRBV18 and TRBJ1-4; perhaps TRBD1 as D (5 bases). Germline lookup yields CDR1 KGHSH and CDR2 LQKENI. V lost 3 bases and J 2 bases, leaving 13 bases between the germline ends. The CDR3 is 16 residues long. DNA of the CDR3: TGTGCCAGCTCACCCAATCAGGGTAGCACTAATGAAAAACTGTTTTTT. It is translated as CASSPNQGSTNEKLFF.

The rearrangement joins TRBV18 to TRBJ2-7; 7 positions agree with TRBD1. Per the germline V gene, CDR1 is KGHSH and CDR2 is LQKENI. The CDR3 length is 14 residues. The junction had 4 bases not matched to a gene; V was cut back by 3 bases and J by 2 bases. The chain's CDR3 is CASSPGTDAYEQYF. CDR3 coding DNA: TGTGCCAGCTCACCGGGGACAGATGCCTACGAGCAGTACTTC.

The chain couples TRBV21-1 to TRBJ1-1. TRBV21-1 is a pseudogene locus. The CDR3 consists of 15 residues. The CDR3 DNA follows: TGTGCCAGCAGCAAAGACGGGGATTCGGGGGAGGAAGCTTTCTTT. Its protein is CASSKDGDSGEEAFF.

The chain couples TRBV20-1 to TRBJ2-1; no clear D. V was pared by 3 bases and J by 5 bases, with 5 bases between. From germline, CDR1 is DFQATT and CDR2 SNEGSKA (reference sequence). The CDR3 length is 11 residues. The CDR3 is CSARFDNEQFF. In DNA form, the CDR3 reads TGCAGTGCTAGGTTTGACAATGAGCAGTTCTTC.

This clone was observed a few times. The V and J genes are TRBV6-6 and TRBJ1-3; no clear D gene. Germline assignment: CDR1 MNHNY and CDR2 SVGAGI (reference sequence). This CDR3 contains 12 residues. V lost 0 bases, J lost 3 bases, and 0 bases lay in between. The CDR3 DNA follows: TGTGCCAGCAGTTACTCTGGAAACACCATATATTTT. Translation: CASSYSGNTIYF.

The chain has TRBV7-9 and TRBJ2-1; TRBD2 matches at 8 bases. With V trimmed by 5 bases and J by 4 bases, 7 bases remained unmatched. The CDR3 covers 15 residues. The V gene's germline CDR1 is SEHNR and CDR2 FQNEAQ (reference sequence). The chain's CDR3 is CASSLSGGPYNEQFF. The DNA for the CDR3 is TGTGCCAGCAGCCTCAGCGGGGGACCTTACAATGAGCAGTTCTTC. Based on the CDR3 plus reference TRBV7-9 and TRBJ2-1, the full variable domain is DTGVSQNPRHKITKRGQNVTFRCDPISEHNRLYWYRQTLGQGPEFLTYFQNEAQLEKSRLLSDRFSAERPKGSFSTLEIQRTEQGDSAMYLCASSLSGGPYNEQFFGPGTRLTVL.

This chain joins TRBV4-2 and TRBJ2-1; 9 nucleotides agree with TRBD2. Trimming took 4 bases from V and 4 from J; bases not matched to a gene: 14. The CDR3 is 18 amino acids. Per germline, CDR1 LGHNA and CDR2 YNFKEQ. CDR3 region: CASSLNSGGDGFYNEQFF. Here the CDR3 DNA reads TGTGCCAGCAGCCTCAATAGCGGGGGCGATGGTTTTTACAATGAGCAGTTCTTC.

The rearrangement links TRBV27 to TRBJ2-3; D not certain. The CDR3 contains 11 residues. The germline CDR1 and CDR2 sequences are MNHEY and SMNVEV (reference sequence). With 1 base removed from V and 6 bases from J, the gap between germline ends came to 2 bases. The CDR3, as DNA: TGTGCCAGCAGTTTATATGATACGCAGTATTTT. Translated: CASSLYDTQYF.

This clone was seen a handful of times. The chain has TRBV10-2 and TRBJ2-7, with unresolved D. Trimming removed 6 bases at V and 7 bases at J, with 10 bases between. CDR3 length: 11 amino acids. Germline values: CDR1 WSHSY, CDR2 SAAADI. CDR3 sequence: CASRLDGEQYF. The CDR3 DNA reads as TGCGCCAGCAGGCTTGACGGGGAGCAGTACTTC.

The chain employs TRBV9 and TRBJ2-7; 8 bases match TRBD1. CDR1 is SGDLS, CDR2 YYNGEE, per germline. The CDR3 is made up of 13 amino acids. After removal of 3 bases from V and 3 bases from J, the junction contained 2 bases not matched to a gene. The CDR3 DNA follows: TGTGCCAGCAGCGGCGGACAGGGCTACGAGCAGTACTTC. Translating gives CASSGGQGYEQYF.

This clone was counted only a few times. The chain uses TRBV10-3 and TRBJ1-5; D possibly corresponds to TRBD1 (5 bases). Germline loops: CDR1 ENHRY, CDR2 SYGVKD. V was cut by 4 bases and J by 1 base, with 8 bases left in between. The CDR3 loop spans 14 amino acids. The CDR3 region has the DNA TGTGCCATCAGTGGGGACCCGAGCAATCAGCCCCAGCATTTT. Its translation: CAISGDPSNQPQHF.

V is TRBV6-1 and J is TRBJ2-5; weak D call: TRBD2 (5 bases). The better agreement between TRBJ2-7 and the DNA end casts doubt on the J call. The CDR3 sequence is 14 residues long. Germline loops: CDR1 MNHNS, CDR2 SASEGT. CDR3 sequence: CASPGPARAYEQYF. The CDR3 nucleotides are TGTGCCAGCCCAGGACCCGCGCGGGCCTACGAGCAGTACTTC.

In this sample, this clone turned up once. This chain links TRBV6-6 with TRBJ2-7; the match to TRBD1 covers 9 bases. V lost 6 bases, J lost 2 bases, and 5 bases stayed unmatched. The length of the CDR3 is 14 residues. CDR1 and CDR2 (germline): MNHNY, SVGAGI (reference sequence). The CDR3 loop is CASSPRQGAYEQYF. The CDR3 nucleotides read TGTGCCAGCAGCCCTAGACAGGGGGCCTACGAGCAGTACTTC.

This clone has only one observation. The V and J genes are TRBV5-6 and TRBJ2-2, with D tentatively TRBD2 (6 bases). This CDR3 contains 14 residues. Trimming left V 4 bases short and J 6 bases short, with 13 bases between. Germline V gene sequence: CDR1 SGHDT, CDR2 YYEEEE. This CDR3 reads CASSRTGASGELFF. CDR3 DNA: TGTGCCAGCAGCCGGACGGGAGCCTCCGGGGAGCTGTTTTTT.